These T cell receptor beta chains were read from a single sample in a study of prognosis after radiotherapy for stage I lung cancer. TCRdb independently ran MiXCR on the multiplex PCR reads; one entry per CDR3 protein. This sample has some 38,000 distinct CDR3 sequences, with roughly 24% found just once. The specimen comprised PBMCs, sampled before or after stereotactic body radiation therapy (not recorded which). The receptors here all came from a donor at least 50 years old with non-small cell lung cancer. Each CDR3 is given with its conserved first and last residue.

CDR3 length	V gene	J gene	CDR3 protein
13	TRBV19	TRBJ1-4	CASKTQGNEKLFF
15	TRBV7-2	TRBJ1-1	CASSLLPTGNTEAFF
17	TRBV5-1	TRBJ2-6	CASSLVVGTSGANVLTF
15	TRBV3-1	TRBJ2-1	CASSQDRGQGNEQFF
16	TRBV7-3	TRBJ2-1	CASSLSPAFAYNEQFF
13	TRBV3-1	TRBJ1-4	CAGRMGGKEKLFF
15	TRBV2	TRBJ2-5	CASTFNSGPRETQYF
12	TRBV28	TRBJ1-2	CASSLMGSGYTF
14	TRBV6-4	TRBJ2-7	CASSDGQGGYEQYF
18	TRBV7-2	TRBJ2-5	CASSLRAGGITIQETQYF
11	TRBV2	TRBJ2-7	CASKRTYEQYF
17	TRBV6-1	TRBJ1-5	CATRPGTGGGWDQPQHF
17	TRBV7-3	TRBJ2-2	CASRLTGNSIGTGELFF
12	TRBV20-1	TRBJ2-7	CSASGAPGEQYF
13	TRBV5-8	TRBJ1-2	CASSLQDKYGYTF
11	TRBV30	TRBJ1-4	CACWYIGKLFF
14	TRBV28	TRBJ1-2	CAAVRSPTNYGYTF
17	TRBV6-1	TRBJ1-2	CAGSHGDSGPMVYGYTF
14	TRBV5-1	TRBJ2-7	CASSYTSGPYEQYF
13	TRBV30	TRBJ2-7	CAWSGQGGYEQYF
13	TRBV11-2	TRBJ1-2	CASSLGNQYGYTF
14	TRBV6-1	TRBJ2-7	CASRDIRDSYEQYF
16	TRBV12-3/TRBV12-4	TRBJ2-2	CASSPALAGVAGELFF
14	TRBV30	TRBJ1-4	CALNNGGPNEKLFF
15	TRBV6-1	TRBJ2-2	CASRRQGRGTGELFF
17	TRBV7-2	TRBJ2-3	CASSLDSGPYHRYTQYF
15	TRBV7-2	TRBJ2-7	CASSFDRASTYEQYF
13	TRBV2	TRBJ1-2	CASSEGPLYGYTF
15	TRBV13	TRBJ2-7	CASSLALTGSYEQYF
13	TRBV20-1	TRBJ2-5	CSATDRGQETQYF
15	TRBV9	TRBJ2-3	CASSISSGVTDTQYF
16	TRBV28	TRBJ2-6	CASSSPDYSGANVLTF
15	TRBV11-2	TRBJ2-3	CASSLTSGTIVTQYF
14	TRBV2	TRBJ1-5	CASKPTRGNQPQHF
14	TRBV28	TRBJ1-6	CAICRDNGNSPLHF
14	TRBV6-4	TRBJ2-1	CASSATGEGNEQFF
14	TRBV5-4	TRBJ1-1	CASSASEGDTEAFF
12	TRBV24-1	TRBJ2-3	CATSRSTDTQYF
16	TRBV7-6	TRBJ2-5	CASSYGTSGGIGTQYF
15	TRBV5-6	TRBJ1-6	CASSFDRVWNSPLHF
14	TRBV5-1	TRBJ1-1	CASSYDFQGSEAFF
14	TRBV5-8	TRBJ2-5	CASSPGPRGETQYF
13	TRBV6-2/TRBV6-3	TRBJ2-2	CASSYVNTGELFF
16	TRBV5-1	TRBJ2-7	CASSLDTGTGPGEQYF
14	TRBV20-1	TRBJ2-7	CSAGTRGSSYEQYF
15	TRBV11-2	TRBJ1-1	CASTQSGRGITEAFF